These 17 T cell receptor beta chains share one sample of origin, sequenced in a study of T-cell reconstitution after alpha-beta-depleted transplantation in children. It was with unique molecular identifiers that the TCRbeta library was prepared. A single record per CDR3 protein comes from TCRdb applying MiXCR to the PCR reads. The data contain around 70,000 distinct CDR3 sequences, 11% of them singletons. The source was PBMCs, collected before TCRalphabeta/CD19-depleted stem cell transplant. These TCRs come from a boy aged 5-17 years with acute myeloid leukemia, due to receive a stem cell transplant.

The V call is TRBV19, the J call TRBJ1-1; 8 nucleotides align to TRBD1. CDR3 length: 14 amino acids. V lost 6 bases to trimming and J lost 5 bases; unmatched junction nucleotides: 8. Germline CDR1 and CDR2: LNHDA and SQIVND (reference sequence). The CDR3 sequence: CASSSQGVTTEAFF. The CDR3 region has the DNA TGTGCCAGTAGCTCACAGGGGGTGACGACTGAAGCTTTCTTT.

This clonotype was observed many times. This chain connects TRBV29-1 to TRBJ2-3; TRBD1 agrees at 8 bases. Germline trimming cut 6 bases from V and 6 bases from J; bases unmatched to any gene: 11. In germline, CDR1 is SQVTM, CDR2 ANQGSEA. The CDR3 runs to 14 residues. CDR3 sequence: CSVSGGLLTDTQYF. The DNA of the CDR3 is TGCAGCGTCTCAGGGGGCCTTCTCACGGATACGCAGTATTTT.

This clonotype was seen repeatedly, ten times or more. The V call is TRBV5-5, the J call TRBJ1-2, with 7 bases that match TRBD1. The CDR3 consists of 13 residues. With V trimmed by 5 bases and J by 2 bases, 3 bases remained unmatched. Germline V lookup: CDR1 SGHKS, CDR2 YYEKEE (reference sequence). The CDR3 sequence is CASSLQGNYGYTF. In DNA form, the CDR3 reads TGTGCCAGCAGTCTACAGGGGAACTATGGCTACACCTTC.

This clonotype was counted at least ten times. This chain joins TRBV5-1 and TRBJ1-1; D is perhaps TRBD1 (5 bases). This CDR3 region has 15 residues. The V end lost 3 bases, the J end lost 0 bases, and 12 bases lay between the germline ends. Germline CDR1 is SGHRS and CDR2 is YFSETQ. CDR3 sequence: CASSSTGPMNTEAFF. The CDR3 DNA reads as TGCGCCAGCAGCTCAACGGGACCTATGAACACTGAAGCTTTCTTT.

This clonotype was observed at least ten times. The gene calls are TRBV12-3 or TRBV12-4 and TRBJ2-7, with D unclear. The CDR3 sequence is 12 residues long. Between the trimmed V and J ends, which lost 6 bases and 0 bases, there was a span of 6 bases. The CDR3 DNA follows: TGTGCCAGCAGCCCCTACTCCTACGAGCAGTACTTC. Protein: CASSPYSYEQYF.

This clonotype turned up a few times. The rearrangement links TRBV21-1 to TRBJ1-2; TRBD1 was called by the table and not checked on the DNA. TRBV21-1 is reported as a pseudogene. This CDR3 region has 14 residues. The CDR3 is CASSKERTGSGYTF. The CDR3 coding sequence is TGTGCCAGCAGCAAAGAACGGACAGGGTCTGGCTACACCTTC.

Many counts were recorded for this clonotype. The chain employs TRBV20-1 and TRBJ1-2; the D gene is possibly TRBD1 (5 bases). Germline V gene sequence: CDR1 DFQATT, CDR2 SNEGSKA (reference sequence). The CDR3 is made up of 13 amino acids. V gave up 1 base and J gave up 0 bases, with 6 bases separating them. Here the CDR3 reads CSARGTTNYGYTF. As DNA, the CDR3 is TGCAGTGCTAGAGGGACAACTAACTATGGCTACACCTTC.

This clonotype was observed many times. V usage is TRBV29-1 and J usage is TRBJ1-1; 7 bases are a match to TRBD1. After removal of 3 bases from V and 1 base from J, the junction contained 11 bases not matched to a gene. Germline CDR1 SQVTM, CDR2 ANQGSEA. CDR3 length: 16 amino acids. The CDR3 sequence is CSVDTKQGQSNTEAFF. CDR3 bases: TGCAGCGTTGACACCAAACAGGGACAGTCGAACACTGAAGCTTTCTTT.

This clonotype was seen at least ten times. This chain links TRBV6-5 with TRBJ1-1; D not certain. The V and J ends lost 2 bases and 7 bases respectively, with 11 bases between them. Germline CDR1 reads MNHEY; CDR2 reads SVGAGI. The CDR3 totals 13 residues. The CDR3 DNA is TGTGCCAGCAGTTACGCAGGAACTCTTGAAGCTTTCTTT. Protein product: CASSYAGTLEAFF.

At least ten counts were recorded for this clonotype. The J gene is TRBJ1-2, the V gene TRBV12-3 or TRBV12-4; 8 nucleotides agree with TRBD1. CDR3 length equals 13 residues. The V segment lost 7 bases and the J segment 4 bases; nucleotides outside the gene matches: 5. In nucleotides, the CDR3 is TGTGCCAGCAATACGGACAGGGCCTATGGCTACACCTTC. Translation gives CASNTDRAYGYTF.

There are many counts of this clonotype. For the CDR3, the DNA is TGTGCCAGCAACCTCCGTGTGGAGGACTATGGCTACACCTTC. Translating it yields CASNLRVEDYGYTF. The chain links TRBV6-5 to TRBJ1-2; D unclear. This CDR3 has 14 amino acids. Germline CDR1 reads MNHEY; CDR2 reads SVGAGI. V gave up 7 bases and J gave up 3 bases, with 15 bases separating them.

This clonotype has at least ten counts. This sequence joins TRBV5-6 and TRBJ2-1; 9 bases fit TRBD1. The germline CDR1 and CDR2 sequences are SGHDT and YYEEEE. The CDR3 spans 15 residues. The junction had 10 bases not matched to a gene; V was cut back by 4 bases and J by 8 bases. CDR3 in DNA: TGTGCCAGCAGCAACCGGGACAGGGCCCGCGATGAGCAGTTCTTC. This translates into CASSNRDRARDEQFF.

This clonotype showed up many times. This chain joins TRBV10-2 and TRBJ2-1; TRBD2 aligns across 8 bases. J gave up 0 bases and V 10 bases, and 5 bases lay outside the gene matches. This CDR3 spans 14 amino acids. From germline, CDR1 is WSHSY and CDR2 SAAADI. CDR3 in amino acids: CATRGGSSYNEQFF. The CDR3 coding sequence is TGCGCCACTCGCGGGGGGAGCTCCTACAATGAGCAGTTCTTC.

At least ten counts were recorded for this clonotype. The J gene is TRBJ1-5, the V gene TRBV7-8; D gene unclear. The germline CDR1 and CDR2 sequences are SGHVS and FQNEAQ. The CDR3 is 16 residues long. Trimming shortened V by 4 bases and J by 0 bases, and 13 bases separated the two germline ends. CDR3 in amino acids: CASSWTRSSSNQPQHF. CDR3 DNA: TGTGCCAGCAGCTGGACCCGGTCCAGTAGCAATCAGCCCCAGCATTTT.

This clonotype was detected a few times. This sequence joins TRBV11-2 and TRBJ2-2; 9 bases match TRBD2. CDR3 size: 18 residues. With V trimmed by 5 bases and J by 3 bases, 13 bases remained unmatched. The germline CDR1 and CDR2 sequences are SGHAT and FQNNGV. The CDR3 sequence is CASSPVGAGGRYTGELFF. The CDR3 nucleotides are TGTGCCAGCAGCCCTGTAGGGGCGGGAGGGAGGTACACCGGGGAGCTGTTTTTT.

In this sample, this clonotype turned up many times. The gene calls are TRBV5-1 and TRBJ2-3, with unresolved D. The CDR3 length is 19 residues. Germline lookup yields CDR1 SGHRS and CDR2 YFSETQ. V lost 0 bases to trimming and J lost 1 base, with 21 bases between them. In DNA form, the CDR3 reads TGCGCCAGCAGCTTGGGATTCGAGCCCCCCGGCTTTCGCACAGATACGCAGTATTTT. Translation: CASSLGFEPPGFRTDTQYF.

There are many counts of this clonotype. The chain couples TRBV29-1 to TRBJ1-1; D is ambiguous. The CDR3 extends over 10 amino acids. Germline V gene data show CDR1 as SQVTM and CDR2 as ANQGSEA. Trimming shortened V by 5 bases and J by 1 base, and 2 bases separated the two germline ends. CDR3 coding DNA: TGCAGCGTTAAGAACACTGAAGCTTTCTTT. It specifies CSVKNTEAFF.